This T cell receptor beta chain is drawn from a study of identifying expanded T cells in peripheral blood (dated by TCRdb to about 2019). About the study as a whole: Separate aliquots of the same genomic DNA pool were sequenced to produce technical replicates, and four replicates were compared in pairs.

This clone turned up a few times. Its target antigen remains unknown. No much larger clone is present one base from it, and per-base qualities are unavailable. No immune events, such as infections, were documented for the healthy donors during the collection period. Time-dependent variance in a beta-binomial model of T-cell clone differential abundance was calibrated using healthy-donor blood repertoires as a training cohort. The training cohort included some ten healthy donors, of whom 3 were female and 7 were male. The donors were between roughly 29 and 65 years old, with an average age of around 42 years. Obtained from a commercial supplier, whole blood was collected from each healthy donor at three time points set two to three weeks apart. For immunosequencing, genomic DNA was extracted from unsorted whole blood. TCRbeta CDR3 regions were profiled by bias-controlled multiplex PCR amplification of genomic DNA with the immunoSEQ Assay. Per the original workflow: To quantify the absolute abundance of each unique TCRbeta CDR3 region, the sequences were collapsed and filtered. Two models were used to test differential abundance: a binomial model (Fisher-equivalent) and a beta-binomial model that adds time-dependent variance fitted from healthy donors. Clones with fewer than 5 combined templates were removed, and differential abundance was called for clones with a Benjamini-Hochberg FDR below 0.01. Using the form v = (b*log(k)+a)^2, the beta-binomial variance was modeled as a function of the total template count across the two samples. The clones in this table, taken by TCRdb from immuneACCESS, are in-frame only. Not every clone is retained; where verified, under half of the shortfall comes from an unresolved V gene, and the cause of the rest is unknown. The V and J calls and clone size are taken from that table; D and trimming were inferred from the DNA. This sample is represented by some 93,000 clones; nearly 90% of them were singletons. Approximately 5% of the sample lies in the top ten.

Deletion took 4 bases off V and 3 bases off J, with a span of 10 bases between the germline ends. The CDR3, from cysteine to phenylalanine, totals 14 residues. Only the CDR3 part of the read is kept: 42 bases, read in frame from the first base. The germline V gene yields MGHRA for CDR1 and YSYEKL for CDR2. What the work shows at the level of the full study, not this receptor alone: Across all healthy-donor time intervals, the beta-binomial model significantly cut both the number of clones called differentially abundant and the false-positive rate. The authors expected biological variance in healthy repertoires might increase further over much longer intervals such as months to years. The binomial model flagged 0.9 to 1.5 differentially abundant clones between technical replicates but approximately 16 over roughly two weeks and 19 to 20 over about 4 weeks. For all healthy donors, the variance in clone template counts between two-week samples rose significantly as total template count increased.

Recombination linked TRBV4-1 to TRBJ1-5; the D region possibly corresponds to TRBD1 (6 bases align). The TCR sequence derives from a person aged 18 to 75 in good health. The sequencing input was blood. The DNA sequence is TGCGCCAGCAGCCCAGGACAGATCAATCAGCCCCAGCATTTT. This gives the protein CASSPGQINQPQHF.